A selection of T cell receptor beta chains follows, all from one sample in a study of OX40 agonist ivuxolimab in advanced cancers. TCRdb keeps only in-frame clones here, not all; method: immunoSEQ multiplex PCR. The sample lists tens of thousands of clones, around 87% occurring once. Source: CD4+ or CD8+ T cells sorted from blood, taken in a trial of the OX40 agonist ivuxolimab. The receptors here all came from an adult with an advanced solid tumor such as melanoma, head and neck, liver or kidney cancer. Each CDR3 is given with its conserved first and last residue. The D gene is left open where the match is weak. Clone sizes are given selectively: once, few, many, or a class where the clone is expanded.

d_gene: NA; j_gene: TRBJ1-5; abundance: NA; v_gene: TRBV5-5; CDR3aa: CASSLGSGDQPQHF; CDR3nt: TGTGCCAGCAGCTTGGGATCTGGGGATCAGCCCCAGCATTTT
d_gene: NA; j_gene: TRBJ1-4; abundance: once; v_gene: TRBV5-4; CDR3aa: CASSPEENEKLFF; CDR3nt: TGCGCCAGCAGCCCAGAGGAAAATGAAAAACTGTTTTTT
d_gene: NA; j_gene: TRBJ1-1; abundance: NA; v_gene: TRBV10-3; CDR3aa: CAIREYRDNTEAFF; CDR3nt: TGTGCCATCAGGGAGTACAGGGATAACACTGAAGCTTTCTTT
d_gene: NA; j_gene: TRBJ2-7; abundance: NA; v_gene: TRBV4-2; CDR3aa: CASSLEGSYEQYF; CDR3nt: TGTGCCAGCAGCCTGGAGGGTTCCTACGAGCAGTACTTC
d_gene: NA; j_gene: TRBJ2-6; abundance: NA; v_gene: TRBV7-2; CDR3aa: CASSYPRDIPISGANVLTF; CDR3nt: TGTGCCAGCAGCTACCCCCGGGACATTCCTATCTCTGGGGCCAACGTCCTGACTTTC
d_gene: NA; j_gene: TRBJ1-4; abundance: NA; v_gene: TRBV4-1; CDR3aa: CASSPPFRRGEKLFF; CDR3nt: TGCGCCAGCAGCCCCCCGTTCCGACGGGGGGAAAAACTGTTTTTT
d_gene: TRBD1; j_gene: TRBJ1-2; abundance: NA; v_gene: TRBV29-1; CDR3aa: CSVARDSADGYTF; CDR3nt: TGCAGCGTAGCCCGGGACAGTGCTGATGGCTACACCTTC
d_gene: NA; j_gene: TRBJ2-5; abundance: NA; v_gene: TRBV19; CDR3aa: CASTQRRGAVGETQYF; CDR3nt: TGTGCCAGTACCCAACGGAGGGGGGCGGTCGGAGAGACCCAGTACTTC
d_gene: NA; j_gene: TRBJ2-3; abundance: NA; v_gene: TRBV5-1; CDR3aa: CASTPQGIITDTQYF; CDR3nt: TGCGCCAGCACCCCTCAGGGAATAATCACAGATACGCAGTATTTT
d_gene: TRBD1; j_gene: TRBJ1-2; abundance: NA; v_gene: TRBV7-2; CDR3aa: CASSLLTGTGNYGYTF; CDR3nt: TGTGCCAGCAGCTTACTAACCGGGACAGGGAACTATGGCTACACCTTC
d_gene: NA; j_gene: TRBJ1-6; abundance: NA; v_gene: TRBV9; CDR3aa: CASSGGFPGLNSPLHF; CDR3nt: TGTGCCAGCAGCGGTGGGTTCCCAGGGCTTAATTCACCCCTCCACTTT
d_gene: NA; j_gene: TRBJ2-3; abundance: NA; v_gene: TRBV19; CDR3aa: CASSIFTDTQYF; CDR3nt: TGTGCCAGTAGTATATTCACAGATACGCAGTATTTT
d_gene: NA; j_gene: TRBJ2-6; abundance: NA; v_gene: TRBV5-4; CDR3aa: CASSIFSGANVLTF; CDR3nt: TGTGCCAGCAGTATCTTTTCTGGGGCCAACGTCCTGACTTTC
d_gene: NA; j_gene: TRBJ1-5; abundance: NA; v_gene: TRBV5-1; CDR3aa: CASSLGTGGNQPQHF; CDR3nt: TGCGCCAGCAGCTTGGGTACGGGCGGCAATCAGCCCCAGCATTTT
d_gene: TRBD1; j_gene: TRBJ2-1; abundance: NA; v_gene: TRBV29-1; CDR3aa: CSGDRSSYNEQFF; CDR3nt: TGCAGCGGGGACAGGAGCTCCTACAATGAGCAGTTCTTC
d_gene: TRBD1; j_gene: TRBJ1-2; abundance: NA; v_gene: TRBV9; CDR3aa: CASSVSTGEEAYGYTF; CDR3nt: TGTGCCAGCAGCGTTAGTACAGGGGAAGAGGCCTATGGCTACACCTTC
d_gene: NA; j_gene: TRBJ1-2; abundance: few; v_gene: TRBV5-6; CDR3aa: CASSLVDANYGYTF; CDR3nt: TGTGCCAGCAGCTTGGTAGACGCCAACTATGGCTACACCTTC
d_gene: TRBD1; j_gene: TRBJ1-1; abundance: NA; v_gene: TRBV27; CDR3aa: CASSFMPTGTEAFF; CDR3nt: TGTGCCAGCAGTTTCATGCCGACAGGGACTGAAGCTTTCTTT
d_gene: NA; j_gene: TRBJ1-2; abundance: NA; v_gene: TRBV10-3; CDR3aa: CAISATNRGRHTEDDGYTF; CDR3nt: TGTGCCATCAGTGCAACAAACAGAGGGCGACACACTGAAGATGATGGCTACACCTTC
d_gene: TRBD1; j_gene: TRBJ1-1; abundance: once; v_gene: TRBV5-6; CDR3aa: CASSEQGATTEAFF; CDR3nt: TGTGCCAGCAGCGAACAGGGGGCGACCACTGAAGCTTTCTTT
d_gene: TRBD1; j_gene: TRBJ1-2; abundance: NA; v_gene: TRBV6-6; CDR3aa: CASSVGQGYGGYTF; CDR3nt: TGTGCCAGCAGTGTGGGACAGGGGTACGGTGGCTACACCTTC
d_gene: NA; j_gene: TRBJ1-3; abundance: NA; v_gene: TRBV7-2; CDR3aa: CASSLSSARGNTIYF; CDR3nt: TGTGCCAGCAGCTTATCCTCGGCTCGCGGAAACACCATATATTTT
d_gene: TRBD2; j_gene: TRBJ2-1; abundance: NA; v_gene: TRBV5-4; CDR3aa: CASRDRSGSSYNEQFF; CDR3nt: TGTGCCAGCAGGGACCGAAGCGGGAGCTCCTACAATGAGCAGTTCTTC
d_gene: TRBD2; j_gene: TRBJ2-1; abundance: once; v_gene: TRBV9; CDR3aa: CASSSPGLAGGYNEQFF; CDR3nt: TGTGCCAGCAGCAGCCCGGGGCTAGCGGGGGGCTACAATGAGCAGTTCTTC
d_gene: NA; j_gene: TRBJ2-7; abundance: NA; v_gene: TRBV6-1; CDR3aa: CASSEDPTASYEQYF; CDR3nt: TGTGCCAGCAGTGAAGATCCGACAGCTTCCTACGAGCAGTACTTC
d_gene: NA; j_gene: TRBJ2-7; abundance: once; v_gene: TRBV6-5; CDR3aa: CASSLLGAGDHEQYF; CDR3nt: TGTGCCAGCAGTTTGCTGGGGGCAGGGGACCACGAGCAGTACTTC
d_gene: TRBD1; j_gene: TRBJ2-1; abundance: NA; v_gene: TRBV27; CDR3aa: CASSNGQDDNEQFF; CDR3nt: TGTGCCAGCAGTAACGGACAGGACGACAATGAGCAGTTCTTC